This T cell receptor (beta chain) appears in the sequencing data of a study of long-term antiretroviral therapy in people with HIV. At the level of the study: The earliest samples came about a decade before the 2015 immediate-ART recommendation. Regarding the study as a whole: The study collected no data on ART adherence, viral resistance or therapy changes. With ART, diversity went up but was still lower than in transplant donor controls.

A remark on this clone: The antigen is unknown.

At the survey level, the v3.0 immunoSEQ assay was run. Repertoires were generated with immunoSEQ multiplex PCR, while TCRdb's copy carries only in-frame clones and drops some. The sample carries under 50,000 clones, 86% recorded once. V lost 2 bases, J lost 5 bases, and 5 bases stayed unmatched. The CDR3 totals 15 residues. In germline, CDR1 is MNHEY, CDR2 SMNVEV (reference sequence). The V call is TRBV27, the J call TRBJ2-3; 9 bases map to TRBD1. This sample comprised unsorted PBMCs, obtained 0.1 years before starting antiretroviral therapy. The TCR sequence derives from a woman between 45 and 60 years old with HIV. The CDR3 DNA reads TGTGCCAGCAGTTTAACACAGGGGGCCAGAGATACGCAGTATTTT. Its translation: CASSLTQGARDTQYF.